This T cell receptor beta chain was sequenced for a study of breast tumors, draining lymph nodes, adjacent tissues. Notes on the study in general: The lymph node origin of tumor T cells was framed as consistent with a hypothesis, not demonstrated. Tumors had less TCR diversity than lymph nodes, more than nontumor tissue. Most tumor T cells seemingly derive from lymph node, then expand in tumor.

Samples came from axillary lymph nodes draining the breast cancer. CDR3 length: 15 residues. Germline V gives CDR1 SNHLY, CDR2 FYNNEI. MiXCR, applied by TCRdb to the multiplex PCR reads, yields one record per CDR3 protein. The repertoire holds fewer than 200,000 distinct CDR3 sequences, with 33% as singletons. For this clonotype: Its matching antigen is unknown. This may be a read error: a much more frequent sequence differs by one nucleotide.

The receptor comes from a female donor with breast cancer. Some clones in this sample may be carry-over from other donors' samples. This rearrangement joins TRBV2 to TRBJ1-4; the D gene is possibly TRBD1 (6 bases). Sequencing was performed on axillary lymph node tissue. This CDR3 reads CASSDRSGEGENLFF. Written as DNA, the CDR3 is TGTGCCAGCAGTGATAGGTCGGGCGAGGGGGAAAACCTGTTTTTT.